This TCR beta chain was found in a study of cytomegalovirus exposure and HLA in healthy donors. Regarding the study as a whole: Later, TCR association rates were found to vary by HLA locus, highest for DRB1 and lowest for HLA-C. Earlier results showed most TCR beta V segments being productive about 90% or about 30% of the time.

These donors, healthy bone marrow donors, were studied. The PCR employed 60 Vbeta primers together with 13 Jbeta primers. In the original processing: Approximately 11 million of 65 million to 95 million unique TCR beta chains were shared, per a later count. This table comes from immunoSEQ multiplex PCR, and its TCRdb copy is limited to in-frame clones, with some not included. D and trimming were read from the DNA, whereas the V and J calls and clone size are those reported in that table. The profile shows 100,000 to 150,000 clones, 80% of them singletons. The germline gives CDR1 SGHTA, CDR2 FQGNSA. The CDR3 is 13 residues long. Trimming left V 5 bases short and J 4 bases short, with 9 bases between. As for this clone: No antigen is known for it.

The sequenced sample consisted of PBMCs. This chain connects TRBV7-2 to TRBJ1-5; no clear D. The receptor comes from a woman between 35 and 50 years old in good health and CMV-seronegative. This CDR3 reads CASSTYSNQPQHF. The DNA for the CDR3 is TGTGCCAGCAGCACATACAGTAATCAGCCCCAGCATTTT.